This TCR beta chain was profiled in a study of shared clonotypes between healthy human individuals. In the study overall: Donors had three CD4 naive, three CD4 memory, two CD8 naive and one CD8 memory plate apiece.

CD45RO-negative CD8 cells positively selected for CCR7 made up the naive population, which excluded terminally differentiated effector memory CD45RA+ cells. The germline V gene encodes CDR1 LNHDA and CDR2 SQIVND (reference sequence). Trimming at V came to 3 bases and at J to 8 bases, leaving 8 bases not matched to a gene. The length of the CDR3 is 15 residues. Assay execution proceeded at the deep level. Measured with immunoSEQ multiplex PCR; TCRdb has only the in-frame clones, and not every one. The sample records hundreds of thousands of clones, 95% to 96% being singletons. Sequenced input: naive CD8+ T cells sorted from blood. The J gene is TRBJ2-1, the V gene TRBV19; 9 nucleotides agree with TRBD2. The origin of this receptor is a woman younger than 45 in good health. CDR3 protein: CASSIDSGSSDEQFF. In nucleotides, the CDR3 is TGTGCCAGTAGTATTGATAGCGGGAGTAGTGATGAGCAGTTCTTC.